This T cell receptor beta chain appears in the sequencing data of a study of cytomegalovirus exposure and HLA in healthy donors. On the study more broadly: Within an early data release were tens of millions of unique TCRs drawn from HLA-typed donors. Findings and limits, study-wide: The likely explanation for a cluster of highly shared sequence variants was sequencing artifact. Reportedly, diagnosis of cytomegalovirus status by the classifier showed high specificity and sensitivity.

The PCR contained 60 Vbeta and 13 Jbeta primers. Assay used: immunoSEQ multiplex PCR; TCRdb lists only in-frame clones, some missing. This table has tens of thousands of clones, around nine tenths appearing once. The junction had 0 bases not matched to a gene; V was cut back by 4 bases and J by 3 bases. The CDR3 extends over 13 amino acids. Germline CDR1 LNHDA, CDR2 SQIVND (reference sequence). As for this clone: Its antigen is not identified. This CDR3 is also generated by other DNA sequences in the sample.

This chain links TRBV19 with TRBJ2-7; TRBD1 matches 10 bases. This sequence originates from a man aged 25 to 45 in good health and CMV-seropositive. Sequencing was performed on PBMCs. The CDR3 nucleotides read TGTGCCAGTAGTAGGGACAGGGGCTACGAGCAGTACTTC. Translating it yields CASSRDRGYEQYF. Filled out from reference TRBV19 and TRBJ2-7, the complete variable domain reads DGGITQSPKYLFRKEGQNVTLSCEQNLNHDAMYWYRQDPGQGLRLIYYSQIVNDFQKGDIAEGYSVSREKKESFPLTVTSAQKNPTAFYLCASSRDRGYEQYFGPGTRLTVT.